This T cell receptor (beta chain) emerged from a study of cytomegalovirus exposure and HLA in healthy donors. The germline V gene has CDR1 LGHNA and CDR2 YNFKEQ. The CDR3 is 13 amino acids. V lost 4 bases and J lost 6; bases outside the gene matches: 6. For this clone: What it recognizes is unknown.

General observations from the study: Compared with the roughly 700-donor mean, an Asian-associated ancestry cluster reportedly had fewer N-insertions, according to a later analysis.

The PCR was carried out with 60 Vbeta primers and 13 Jbeta primers. The method was immunoSEQ multiplex PCR; TCRdb's version includes in-frame clones alone and lacks a portion of them. The sample holds 90,000 to 120,000 clones; 65% to 90% are singletons and the top ten take more than 0.95%. Sequenced material: PBMCs. The origin of this receptor is a woman between 18 and 30 years old in good health and CMV-seronegative. The chain is built from TRBV4-2 and TRBJ2-7; 7 nucleotides match TRBD2. The chain's CDR3 is CASSREGSGEQYF. The CDR3 DNA is TGTGCCAGCAGCCGGGAGGGGAGTGGCGAGCAGTACTTC.